A selection of T cell receptor beta chains follows, all from one sample in a study of blood T cell repertoires in COVID-19. Clones were sequenced by immunoSEQ multiplex PCR, and TCRdb holds only the in-frame ones, with some missing. The sample holds about 52,000 clones; under 90% are singletons and the top ten take about 15%. Specimen: peripheral blood. These receptors all stem from a man aged 65 to 79 with acute or convalescent COVID-19. The CDR3 runs from the conserved cysteine through the conserved F or W. Fields, in order: D gene, J gene, V gene, clone size, CDR3 protein, CDR3 DNA. A D gene is named only where the DNA matches it firmly. Clone sizes are given selectively: once, few, many, or a class where the clone is expanded.

d_call: TRBD1; j_call: TRBJ2-4; v_call: TRBV28; clone_size: NA; cdr3_aa: CASSPSRTGIAKNIQYF; cdr3_nt: TGTGCCAGCAGTCCCTCCCGGACAGGGATAGCCAAAAACATTCAGTACTTC
d_call: NA; j_call: TRBJ1-1; v_call: TRBV5-1; clone_size: NA; cdr3_aa: CASSLREGKGTEAFF; cdr3_nt: TGCGCCAGCAGCCTCCGTGAGGGAAAGGGCACTGAAGCTTTCTTT
d_call: TRBD2; j_call: TRBJ2-2; v_call: TRBV29-1; clone_size: NA; cdr3_aa: CSVRARLAGDGTGELFF; cdr3_nt: TGCAGCGTCCGAGCCCGACTAGCGGGAGACGGTACCGGGGAGCTGTTTTTT
d_call: NA; j_call: TRBJ2-1; v_call: TRBV1; clone_size: NA; cdr3_aa: CTSSQALASGGCEQFF; cdr3_nt: TGCACCAGCAGCCAAGCTTTGGCTAGCGGGGGGTGTGAGCAGTTCTTC
d_call: NA; j_call: TRBJ2-2; v_call: TRBV9; clone_size: NA; cdr3_aa: CASSFTTGVNTGELFF; cdr3_nt: TGTGCCAGCAGCTTCACGACAGGAGTTAACACCGGGGAGCTGTTTTTT
d_call: TRBD2; j_call: TRBJ2-4; v_call: TRBV4-2; clone_size: NA; cdr3_aa: CASSQDPGGRGLSGAKNIQYF; cdr3_nt: TGTGCCAGCAGCCAAGACCCGGGGGGGCGGGGCTTGAGTGGGGCCAAAAACATTCAGTACTTC
d_call: NA; j_call: TRBJ1-4; v_call: TRBV7-6; clone_size: medium-sized; cdr3_aa: CASSSSTYSTTNEKLFF; cdr3_nt: TGTGCCAGCAGCTCGTCGACCTACAGCACAACTAATGAAAAACTGTTTTTT
d_call: TRBD1; j_call: TRBJ2-5; v_call: TRBV5-1; clone_size: NA; cdr3_aa: CASSLPGQGIETQYF; cdr3_nt: TGCGCCAGCAGCCTACCGGGACAGGGGATTGAGACCCAGTACTTC
d_call: NA; j_call: TRBJ2-5; v_call: TRBV5-1; clone_size: NA; cdr3_aa: CASSLAPPGPRAETQYF; cdr3_nt: TGCGCCAGCAGCTTGGCGCCCCCGGGCCCCAGGGCAGAGACCCAGTACTTC
d_call: TRBD2; j_call: TRBJ2-1; v_call: TRBV7-2; clone_size: NA; cdr3_aa: CASKGWLAGAESSYNEQFF; cdr3_nt: TGTGCCAGCAAAGGGTGGCTAGCGGGGGCCGAAAGCTCCTACAATGAGCAGTTCTTC
d_call: TRBD2; j_call: TRBJ2-3; v_call: TRBV6-2/TRBV6-3; clone_size: NA; cdr3_aa: CASSTPGGRAGTQYF; cdr3_nt: TGTGCCAGCAGTACCCCCGGAGGGAGGGCCGGTACGCAGTATTTT
d_call: TRBD1; j_call: TRBJ2-1; v_call: TRBV7-2; clone_size: NA; cdr3_aa: CASSSSRGRTNEQFF; cdr3_nt: TGTGCCAGCAGCTCCTCGAGGGGGCGAACGAATGAGCAGTTCTTC
d_call: NA; j_call: TRBJ1-4; v_call: TRBV28; clone_size: NA; cdr3_aa: CASSLPDVGEEKLFF; cdr3_nt: TGTGCCAGCAGTCTACCGGACGTAGGGGAAGAAAAACTGTTTTTT
d_call: TRBD1; j_call: TRBJ1-1; v_call: TRBV11-2; clone_size: NA; cdr3_aa: CASSHYTDRGAGAFF; cdr3_nt: TGTGCCAGCAGCCACTATACCGACAGGGGGGCAGGAGCTTTCTTT
d_call: NA; j_call: TRBJ1-4; v_call: TRBV29-1; clone_size: NA; cdr3_aa: CSVEESGGNEKLFF; cdr3_nt: TGCAGCGTTGAAGAATCCGGGGGGAATGAAAAACTGTTTTTT
d_call: TRBD1; j_call: TRBJ2-7; v_call: TRBV18; clone_size: NA; cdr3_aa: CASSPGTDLGQYF; cdr3_nt: TGTGCCAGCTCACCAGGGACAGACCTTGGGCAGTACTTC
d_call: TRBD1; j_call: TRBJ1-6; v_call: TRBV4-3; clone_size: NA; cdr3_aa: CASSQATGEYNSPLHF; cdr3_nt: TGCGCCAGCAGCCAGGCGACAGGGGAATATAATTCACCCCTCCACTTT
d_call: TRBD1; j_call: TRBJ2-5; v_call: TRBV15; clone_size: once; cdr3_aa: CATSRDRGTGGETQYF; cdr3_nt: TGTGCCACCAGCAGAGACCGTGGGACAGGGGGTGAGACCCAGTACTTC
d_call: NA; j_call: TRBJ1-1; v_call: TRBV28; clone_size: NA; cdr3_aa: CASSPHGTEAFF; cdr3_nt: TGTGCCAGCAGTCCTCACGGGACTGAAGCTTTCTTT
d_call: NA; j_call: TRBJ2-3; v_call: TRBV6-5; clone_size: NA; cdr3_aa: CASRGATLSTDTQYF; cdr3_nt: TGTGCCAGCAGGGGGGCAACCCTTAGCACAGATACGCAGTATTTT
d_call: NA; j_call: TRBJ1-2; v_call: TRBV6-5; clone_size: once; cdr3_aa: CASNLMGAYGYTF; cdr3_nt: TGTGCCAGCAACCTGATGGGAGCGTATGGCTACACCTTC
d_call: NA; j_call: TRBJ1-1; v_call: TRBV7-2; clone_size: NA; cdr3_aa: CASSLRQNTEAFF; cdr3_nt: TGTGCCAGCAGCTTAAGACAGAACACTGAAGCTTTCTTT
d_call: NA; j_call: TRBJ2-2; v_call: TRBV5-1; clone_size: NA; cdr3_aa: CASTPGHANTGELFF; cdr3_nt: TGCGCCAGCACCCCGGGACACGCGAACACCGGGGAGCTGTTTTTT
d_call: NA; j_call: TRBJ1-3; v_call: TRBV7-9; clone_size: NA; cdr3_aa: CASSNRSSGNTIYF; cdr3_nt: TGTGCCAGCAGTAACAGAAGCTCTGGAAACACCATATATTTT
d_call: NA; j_call: TRBJ1-2; v_call: TRBV5-6; clone_size: NA; cdr3_aa: CASSLAGNYGYTF; cdr3_nt: TGTGCCAGCAGCTTGGCCGGGAACTATGGCTACACCTTC
d_call: NA; j_call: TRBJ1-5; v_call: TRBV4-2; clone_size: few; cdr3_aa: CASSQDRSQRQPQHF; cdr3_nt: TGTGCCAGCAGCCAAGATCGGTCCCAGCGCCAGCCCCAGCATTTT
d_call: TRBD2; j_call: TRBJ2-7; v_call: TRBV7-9; clone_size: NA; cdr3_aa: CASSYGTSGDYEQYF; cdr3_nt: TGTGCCAGCAGCTATGGGACTAGCGGGGACTACGAGCAGTACTTC
d_call: TRBD1; j_call: TRBJ2-2; v_call: TRBV7-8; clone_size: NA; cdr3_aa: CASSRTGGGNTGELFF; cdr3_nt: TGTGCCAGCTCCCGGACAGGGGGAGGTAATACCGGGGAGCTGTTTTTT
d_call: TRBD1; j_call: TRBJ2-1; v_call: TRBV5-4; clone_size: NA; cdr3_aa: CASSQPGQGYNEQFF; cdr3_nt: TGTGCCAGCAGCCAGCCGGGACAGGGATACAATGAGCAGTTCTTC
d_call: TRBD1; j_call: TRBJ1-5; v_call: TRBV12-5; clone_size: NA; cdr3_aa: CASNRGQNQPQHF; cdr3_nt: TGTGCTAGTAACAGGGGGCAAAATCAGCCCCAGCATTTT
d_call: TRBD2; j_call: TRBJ2-7; v_call: TRBV5-1; clone_size: few; cdr3_aa: CASSLAGTRRHYEQYF; cdr3_nt: TGCGCCAGCAGCTTGGCCGGGACTAGGCGACACTACGAGCAGTACTTC
d_call: TRBD2; j_call: TRBJ2-7; v_call: TRBV5-1; clone_size: NA; cdr3_aa: CASSQASGSSEQYF; cdr3_nt: TGCGCCAGCAGCCAGGCTAGCGGGAGCTCCGAGCAGTACTTC
d_call: NA; j_call: TRBJ1-3; v_call: TRBV10-3; clone_size: once; cdr3_aa: CAISRSGSGNTIYF; cdr3_nt: TGTGCCATCAGCCGCTCAGGGTCTGGAAACACCATATATTTT
d_call: NA; j_call: TRBJ1-5; v_call: TRBV10-2; clone_size: NA; cdr3_aa: CASSESPGNSNQPQHF; cdr3_nt: TGCGCCAGCAGTGAGAGCCCGGGGAATAGCAATCAGCCCCAGCATTTT
d_call: TRBD2; j_call: TRBJ2-3; v_call: TRBV5-6; clone_size: few; cdr3_aa: CASSLTSGGAGDTQYF; cdr3_nt: TGTGCCAGCAGCTTGACTAGCGGGGGGGCCGGTGATACGCAGTATTTT
d_call: TRBD2; j_call: TRBJ2-1; v_call: TRBV6-4; clone_size: NA; cdr3_aa: CASSGLAGGSSYNEQFF; cdr3_nt: TGTGCCAGCAGTGGGCTAGCGGGGGGGAGCTCCTACAATGAGCAGTTCTTC
d_call: NA; j_call: TRBJ2-1; v_call: TRBV6-2/TRBV6-3; clone_size: once; cdr3_aa: CASSIKNEQFF; cdr3_nt: TGTGCCAGCAGTATAAAAAATGAGCAGTTCTTC
d_call: NA; j_call: TRBJ1-2; v_call: TRBV3-1/TRBV3-2; clone_size: NA; cdr3_aa: CASSPTGMGGYTF; cdr3_nt: TGTGCCAGCAGCCCAACAGGGATGGGTGGCTACACCTTC
d_call: NA; j_call: TRBJ1-6; v_call: TRBV2; clone_size: NA; cdr3_aa: CASSESRADNSPLHF; cdr3_nt: TGTGCCAGCAGTGAAAGCAGGGCGGATAATTCACCCCTCCACTTT
d_call: NA; j_call: TRBJ2-1; v_call: TRBV20-1; clone_size: once; cdr3_aa: CSASALKSGSYNEQFF; cdr3_nt: TGCAGTGCTAGTGCCTTGAAGAGCGGGTCCTACAATGAGCAGTTCTTC
d_call: TRBD2; j_call: TRBJ2-7; v_call: TRBV3-1/TRBV3-2; clone_size: NA; cdr3_aa: CASSPSWTSDEQYF; cdr3_nt: TGTGCCAGCAGCCCCTCCTGGACTAGCGACGAGCAGTACTTC
d_call: TRBD2; j_call: TRBJ2-1; v_call: TRBV7-2; clone_size: NA; cdr3_aa: CASSLVLAGGNEQFF; cdr3_nt: TGTGCCAGCAGCTTAGTTCTAGCGGGAGGCAATGAGCAGTTCTTC
d_call: TRBD1; j_call: TRBJ1-6; v_call: TRBV5-1; clone_size: NA; cdr3_aa: CASSSGQGNSSPLHF; cdr3_nt: TGCGCCAGCAGCTCAGGACAGGGTAATTCTTCACCCCTCCACTTT
d_call: TRBD1; j_call: TRBJ1-1; v_call: TRBV11-1; clone_size: NA; cdr3_aa: CASSGDRANTEAFF; cdr3_nt: TGTGCCAGCAGCGGCGACAGGGCGAACACTGAAGCTTTCTTT
d_call: NA; j_call: TRBJ1-6; v_call: TRBV4-2; clone_size: NA; cdr3_aa: CASSLLGAEGGNSPLHF; cdr3_nt: TGTGCCAGCAGCCTACTCGGGGCAGAGGGAGGGAATTCACCCCTCCACTTT
d_call: NA; j_call: TRBJ1-5; v_call: TRBV18; clone_size: NA; cdr3_aa: CASSRTAFEQPQHF; cdr3_nt: TGTGCCAGCTCACGGACAGCCTTCGAGCAGCCCCAGCATTTT
d_call: NA; j_call: TRBJ1-5; v_call: TRBV11-3; clone_size: once; cdr3_aa: CASSFRQYQPQHF; cdr3_nt: TGTGCCAGCAGCTTCAGACAGTATCAGCCCCAGCATTTT
d_call: NA; j_call: TRBJ1-2; v_call: TRBV6-5; clone_size: NA; cdr3_aa: CASRRTDNYGYTF; cdr3_nt: TGTGCCAGCAGAAGGACAGATAACTATGGCTACACCTTC
d_call: NA; j_call: TRBJ2-1; v_call: TRBV25-1; clone_size: NA; cdr3_aa: CASSEYSQNNEQFF; cdr3_nt: TGTGCCAGCAGTGAATATAGCCAGAACAATGAGCAGTTCTTC
d_call: TRBD1; j_call: TRBJ1-5; v_call: TRBV18; clone_size: NA; cdr3_aa: CASSPGTGNQPQHF; cdr3_nt: TGTGCCAGCTCACCGGGGACAGGGAATCAGCCCCAGCATTTT
d_call: NA; j_call: TRBJ1-1; v_call: TRBV10-3; clone_size: once; cdr3_aa: CAISETVNTEAFF; cdr3_nt: TGTGCCATCAGTGAGACAGTGAACACTGAAGCTTTCTTT
d_call: NA; j_call: TRBJ2-3; v_call: TRBV10-3; clone_size: NA; cdr3_aa: CAISQTGFFSTDTQYF; cdr3_nt: TGTGCCATCAGTCAAACAGGGTTTTTTAGCACAGATACGCAGTATTTT
d_call: NA; j_call: TRBJ1-5; v_call: TRBV10-3; clone_size: NA; cdr3_aa: CAISPGTRGNQPQHF; cdr3_nt: TGTGCCATCAGTCCCGGGACAAGGGGCAATCAGCCCCAGCATTTT
d_call: NA; j_call: TRBJ1-6; v_call: TRBV30; clone_size: NA; cdr3_aa: CAWVVRFNSPLHF; cdr3_nt: TGTGCCTGGGTTGTCAGGTTTAATTCACCCCTCCACTTT
d_call: TRBD1; j_call: TRBJ1-1; v_call: TRBV7-6; clone_size: few; cdr3_aa: CASSLGTGMNTEAFF; cdr3_nt: TGTGCCAGCAGCTTAGGGACAGGGATGAACACTGAAGCTTTCTTT
d_call: TRBD2; j_call: TRBJ2-1; v_call: TRBV5-1; clone_size: NA; cdr3_aa: CASSPTGGLAGVRKIDEQFF; cdr3_nt: TGCGCCAGCAGCCCCACCGGGGGACTAGCGGGGGTAAGAAAGATCGATGAGCAGTTCTTC
d_call: NA; j_call: TRBJ1-5; v_call: TRBV6-2/TRBV6-3; clone_size: NA; cdr3_aa: CASSLSGANQPQHF; cdr3_nt: TGTGCCAGCAGTTTATCAGGGGCCAATCAGCCCCAGCATTTT
d_call: TRBD1; j_call: TRBJ1-2; v_call: TRBV19; clone_size: NA; cdr3_aa: CASHRTGDYGYTF; cdr3_nt: TGTGCCAGTCATCGGACAGGAGACTATGGCTACACCTTC
d_call: NA; j_call: TRBJ2-3; v_call: TRBV24-1; clone_size: NA; cdr3_aa: CATSDDFTDTQYF; cdr3_nt: TGTGCCACCAGTGACGACTTCACAGATACGCAGTATTTT
d_call: NA; j_call: TRBJ1-1; v_call: TRBV3-1/TRBV3-2; clone_size: NA; cdr3_aa: CASSQVPVNTEAFF; cdr3_nt: TGTGCCAGCAGCCAAGTCCCCGTGAACACTGAAGCTTTCTTT